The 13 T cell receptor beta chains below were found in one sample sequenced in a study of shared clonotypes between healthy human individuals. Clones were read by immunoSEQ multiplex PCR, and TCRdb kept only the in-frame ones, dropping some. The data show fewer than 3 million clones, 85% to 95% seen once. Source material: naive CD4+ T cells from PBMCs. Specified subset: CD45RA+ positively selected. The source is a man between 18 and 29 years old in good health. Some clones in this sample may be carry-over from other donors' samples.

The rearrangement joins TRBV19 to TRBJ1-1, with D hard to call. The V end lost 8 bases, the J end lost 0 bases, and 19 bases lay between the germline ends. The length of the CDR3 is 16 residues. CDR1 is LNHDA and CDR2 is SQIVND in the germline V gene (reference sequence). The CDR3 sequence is CASRVWGWSVNTEAFF. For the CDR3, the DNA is TGTGCCAGTCGGGTCTGGGGTTGGAGCGTGAACACTGAAGCTTTCTTT.

The CDR3 loop is CASTRSQGAPHEQFF. The DNA for the CDR3 is TGCGCCAGCACCCGATCCCAGGGGGCGCCTCATGAGCAGTTCTTC. V and J are TRBV5-1 and TRBJ2-1; 8 bases fit TRBD1. Germline V lookup: CDR1 SGHRS, CDR2 YFSETQ. This CDR3 contains 15 residues. V lost 6 bases, J lost 8 bases, and 13 bases stayed unmatched.

The CDR3 sequence is CASSRNQREGTGELFF. In nucleotides, the CDR3 is TGCGCCAGCAGCCGAAACCAGAGGGAGGGGACCGGGGAGCTGTTTTTT. The chain recombines TRBV5-1 with TRBJ2-2; TRBD2 aligns across 7 bases. Per the germline V gene, CDR1 is SGHRS and CDR2 is YFSETQ. This CDR3 comprises 16 residues. V gave up 4 bases and J gave up 5 bases; unmatched junction bases: 11.

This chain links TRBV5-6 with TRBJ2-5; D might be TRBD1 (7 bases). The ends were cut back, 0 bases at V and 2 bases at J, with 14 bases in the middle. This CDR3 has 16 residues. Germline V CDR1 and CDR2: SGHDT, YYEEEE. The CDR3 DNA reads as TGTGCCAGCAGCTTGGAAGGCGGGACAGTTCAAGAGACCCAGTACTTC. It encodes CASSLEGGTVQETQYF.

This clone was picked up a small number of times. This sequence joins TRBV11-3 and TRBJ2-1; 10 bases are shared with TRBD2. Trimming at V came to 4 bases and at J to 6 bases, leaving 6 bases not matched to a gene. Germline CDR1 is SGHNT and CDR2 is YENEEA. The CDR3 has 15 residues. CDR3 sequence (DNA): TGTGCCAGCAGCTCCAGCGGGAGGGCCCCCAATGAGCAGTTCTTC. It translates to CASSSSGRAPNEQFF.

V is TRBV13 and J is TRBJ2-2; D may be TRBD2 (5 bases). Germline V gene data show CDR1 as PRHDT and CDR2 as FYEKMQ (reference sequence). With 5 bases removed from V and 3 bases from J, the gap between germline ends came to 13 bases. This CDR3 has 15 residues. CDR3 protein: CASSTSVRDTGELFF. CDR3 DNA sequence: TGTGCCAGCAGCACCTCTGTGCGGGACACCGGGGAGCTGTTTTTT.

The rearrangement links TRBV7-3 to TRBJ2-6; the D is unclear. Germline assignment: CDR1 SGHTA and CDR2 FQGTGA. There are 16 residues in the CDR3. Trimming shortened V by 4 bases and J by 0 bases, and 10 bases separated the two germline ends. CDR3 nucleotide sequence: TGTGCCAGCAGCTCATTACCGTTCTCTGGGGCCAACGTCCTGACTTTC. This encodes CASSSLPFSGANVLTF.

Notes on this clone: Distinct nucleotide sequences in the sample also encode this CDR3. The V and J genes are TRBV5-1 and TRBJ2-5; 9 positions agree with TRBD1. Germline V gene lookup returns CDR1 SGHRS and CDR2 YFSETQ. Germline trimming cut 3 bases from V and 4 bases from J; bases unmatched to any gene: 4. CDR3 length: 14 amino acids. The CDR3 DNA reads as TGCGCCAGCAGCTGGGGACAGGGCGGAGAGACCCAGTACTTC. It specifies CASSWGQGGETQYF.

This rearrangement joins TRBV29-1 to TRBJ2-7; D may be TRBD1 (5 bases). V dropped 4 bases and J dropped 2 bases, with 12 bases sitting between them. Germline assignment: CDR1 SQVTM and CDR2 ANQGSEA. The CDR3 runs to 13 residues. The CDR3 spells CSVGGRLTYEQYF. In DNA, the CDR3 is TGCAGCGTTGGGGGCAGACTCACCTACGAGCAGTACTTC.

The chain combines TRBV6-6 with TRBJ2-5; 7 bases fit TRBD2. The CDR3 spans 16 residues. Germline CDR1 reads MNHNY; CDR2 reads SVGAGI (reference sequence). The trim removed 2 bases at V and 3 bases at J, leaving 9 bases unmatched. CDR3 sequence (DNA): TGTGCCAGCAGTTACATCCTCCAGCGGGGTAAAGAGACCCAGTACTTC. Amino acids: CASSYILQRGKETQYF.

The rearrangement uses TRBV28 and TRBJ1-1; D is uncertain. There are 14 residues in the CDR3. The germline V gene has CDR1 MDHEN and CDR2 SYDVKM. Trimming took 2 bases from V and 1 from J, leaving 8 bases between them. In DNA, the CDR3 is TGTGCCAGCAGTTTACCCCGGGGGAACACTGAAGCTTTCTTT. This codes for CASSLPRGNTEAFF.

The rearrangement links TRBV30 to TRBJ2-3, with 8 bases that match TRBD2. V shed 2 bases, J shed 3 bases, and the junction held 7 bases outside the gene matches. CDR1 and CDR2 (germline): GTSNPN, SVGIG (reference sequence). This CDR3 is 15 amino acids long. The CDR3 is CAWSLGGRRTDTQYF. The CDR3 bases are TGTGCCTGGAGTCTCGGCGGGAGGAGGACAGATACGCAGTATTTT.

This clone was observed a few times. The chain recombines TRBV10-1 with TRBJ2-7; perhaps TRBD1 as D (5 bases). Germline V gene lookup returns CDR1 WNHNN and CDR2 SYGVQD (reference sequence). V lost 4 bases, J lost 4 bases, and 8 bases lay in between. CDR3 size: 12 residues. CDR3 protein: CASSGTPYEQYF. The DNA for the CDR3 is TGCGCCAGCAGTGGGACACCTTACGAGCAGTACTTC.